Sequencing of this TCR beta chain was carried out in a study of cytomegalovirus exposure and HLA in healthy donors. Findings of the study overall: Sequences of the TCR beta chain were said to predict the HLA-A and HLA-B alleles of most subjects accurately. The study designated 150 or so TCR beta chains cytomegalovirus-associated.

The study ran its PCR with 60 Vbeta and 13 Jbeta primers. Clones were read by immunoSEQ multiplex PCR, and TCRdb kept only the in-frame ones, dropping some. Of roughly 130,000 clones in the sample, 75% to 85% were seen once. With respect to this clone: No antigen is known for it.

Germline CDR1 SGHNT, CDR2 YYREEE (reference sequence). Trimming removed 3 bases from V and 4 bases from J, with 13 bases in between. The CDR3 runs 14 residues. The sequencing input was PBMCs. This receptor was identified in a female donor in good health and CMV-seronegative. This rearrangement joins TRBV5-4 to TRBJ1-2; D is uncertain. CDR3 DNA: TGTGCCAGCAGCTCCTCCCGGGATATCTATGGCTACACCTTC. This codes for CASSSSRDIYGYTF.